This entry lists 13 T cell receptor beta chains sequenced from one sample in a study of monozygotic twins with inflammatory bowel disease. With the 5' RACE reads reprocessed, TCRdb shows one record per CDR3 protein and no DNA. This sample contains 300,000 to 350,000 distinct CDR3 sequences. The specimen sequenced was blood. These receptors originate from a human donor with ulcerative colitis or Crohn's disease, or a healthy co-twin of an affected twin (not recorded which).

The chain uses TRBV10-1 and TRBJ1-6; with no DNA, the TCRdb D assignment of TRBD1 cannot be verified. The CDR3 sequence is 13 residues long. Germline CDR1 and CDR2: WNHNN and SYGVQD (reference sequence). The CDR3 spells CASSGQVGSPLHF.

CDR3 in amino acids: CASSFQGGNTIYF. The chain links TRBV5-1 to TRBJ1-3; without DNA, the TCRdb call of TRBD1 cannot be checked. From germline, CDR1 is SGHRS and CDR2 YFSETQ. The CDR3 is 13 amino acids.

The J gene is TRBJ1-2, the V gene TRBV20-1. There are 15 residues in the CDR3. Germline loops: CDR1 DFQATT, CDR2 SNEGSKA (reference sequence). This CDR3 is CSARDGGTTGYGYTF.

The V call is TRBV3-1, the J call TRBJ2-3; TCRdb lists TRBD1, though no DNA is available to test this call. Germline CDR1 LGHDT, CDR2 YNNKEL (reference sequence). The CDR3 length is 16 residues. CDR3 sequence reads: CASSQGQGYSTDTQYF.

The chain links TRBV29-1 to TRBJ2-7; absent DNA, TCRdb's TRBD1 call cannot be checked. This CDR3 is built from 13 residues. The germline V gene has CDR1 SQVTM and CDR2 ANQGSEA. The CDR3 reads CSAREGQRREQYF.

The V gene is TRBV12-3 or TRBV12-4, the J gene TRBJ2-7; the TCRdb call, TRBD1, lacks DNA for checking. The CDR3 runs to 12 residues. The CDR3 loop is CASSPGPYEQYF.

This chain connects TRBV11-2 to TRBJ2-7; TCRdb outputs TRBD1, but without DNA this stays unchecked. Looked up from germline, CDR1 is SGHAT and CDR2 is FQNNGV. The CDR3 is made up of 15 amino acids. The CDR3 spells CASGAAWESRYEQYF.

The chain is built from TRBV27 and TRBJ1-4; the D call from TCRdb, TRBD1, cannot be confirmed without DNA. The CDR3 is 15 amino acids. The germline V gene has CDR1 MNHEY and CDR2 SMNVEV (reference sequence). The CDR3 loop reads CASSSEGDGPEKLFF.

J is TRBJ2-1 and V is TRBV20-1; TCRdb proposes TRBD1, but this gene call is untestable without DNA. Germline loops: CDR1 DFQATT, CDR2 SNEGSKA (reference sequence). The CDR3 extends over 13 amino acids. CDR3 protein: CSARQGATDEQFF.

The CDR3 region is CSVEETVRFTYNEQFF. V is TRBV29-1 and J is TRBJ2-1; the TCRdb call, TRBD1, lacks DNA for checking. Germline CDR1 SQVTM, CDR2 ANQGSEA. There are 16 residues in the CDR3.

The chain employs TRBV6-1 and TRBJ2-7. Looked up from germline, CDR1 is MNHNS and CDR2 is SASEGT. CDR3 length: 15 residues. The CDR3 here is CASRSRLDLSYEQYF.

The gene calls are TRBV15 and TRBJ1-5; TCRdb designates TRBD1, a call that cannot be tested without DNA. This CDR3 spans 17 amino acids. Germline CDR1 is LNHNV and CDR2 is YYDKDF (reference sequence). CDR3 in amino acids: CATSRVELGRINQPQHF.

The rearrangement links TRBV5-1 to TRBJ2-1; the TRBD1 assignment by TCRdb is unverifiable without DNA. Germline V lookup: CDR1 SGHRS, CDR2 YFSETQ. The CDR3 loop spans 15 amino acids. CDR3 sequence: CASSLSGYVFHEQFF.